This T cell receptor (beta chain) was identified in a study of human CD8 memory T cell subsets. Germline CDR1 and CDR2: PRHDT and FYEKMQ (reference sequence). The CDR3 is 21 residues long. The study used negative magnetic separation to enrich total CD8+ T cells. It was from duplicate vials of roughly 160,000 sorted CD8+ T cells per subset that RNA came. Making the TCR beta libraries relied on UMI-labeled 5' RACE. Original handling: In each TCR beta library, there were between roughly 2,900 and 20,000 functional CDR3 beta clonotypes. TCRdb reanalyzed the 5' RACE reads and collapses them to one entry per CDR3 protein, without DNA. These V and J calls rely on TCRdb rather than the paper's analysis. The table for this sample gives 9,500 to 12,000 distinct CDR3 sequences.

This chain links TRBV13 with TRBJ1-2; the TCRdb D gene call, TRBD1, has no DNA to confirm it. The sequenced sample consisted of CD8+ T cells from PBMCs. The TCR was taken from a human donor in good health. CDR3 loop: CASSLGIVVTGWSPTNYGYTF.